This T cell receptor (beta chain) is from a study of cytomegalovirus exposure and HLA in healthy donors. Concerning this clone itself: What it binds is not known.

PCR employed 60 Vbeta and 13 Jbeta primers. Profiled with immunoSEQ multiplex PCR; TCRdb holds only in-frame clones, not every one. This sample has about 140,000 clones, with around 77% found just once. Study-wide points: Reportedly, HLA-A and HLA-B alleles of most subjects were accurately predicted from TCR beta. With high specificity and sensitivity, the classifier reportedly diagnosed cytomegalovirus status.

Sequenced material: PBMCs. The clonotype originates from a man aged 25 to 45 in good health and CMV-seronegative.

The CDR3, as DNA: TGTGCCAGTAGTATAGGTGGGGGGGTTTTGGAGACCCAGTACTTC. It translates to CASSIGGGVLETQYF. The chain joins TRBV19 to TRBJ2-5; 7 bases are a match to TRBD2. The CDR3 contains 15 residues. Germline V gives CDR1 LNHDA, CDR2 SQIVND (reference sequence). With V trimmed by 1 base and J by 5 bases, 7 bases remained unmatched. Complete variable domain (other parts from reference TRBV19 and TRBJ2-5): DGGITQSPKYLFRKEGQNVTLSCEQNLNHDAMYWYRQDPGQGLRLIYYSQIVNDFQKGDIAEGYSVSREKKESFPLTVTSAQKNPTAFYLCASSIGGGVLETQYFGPGTRLLVL.